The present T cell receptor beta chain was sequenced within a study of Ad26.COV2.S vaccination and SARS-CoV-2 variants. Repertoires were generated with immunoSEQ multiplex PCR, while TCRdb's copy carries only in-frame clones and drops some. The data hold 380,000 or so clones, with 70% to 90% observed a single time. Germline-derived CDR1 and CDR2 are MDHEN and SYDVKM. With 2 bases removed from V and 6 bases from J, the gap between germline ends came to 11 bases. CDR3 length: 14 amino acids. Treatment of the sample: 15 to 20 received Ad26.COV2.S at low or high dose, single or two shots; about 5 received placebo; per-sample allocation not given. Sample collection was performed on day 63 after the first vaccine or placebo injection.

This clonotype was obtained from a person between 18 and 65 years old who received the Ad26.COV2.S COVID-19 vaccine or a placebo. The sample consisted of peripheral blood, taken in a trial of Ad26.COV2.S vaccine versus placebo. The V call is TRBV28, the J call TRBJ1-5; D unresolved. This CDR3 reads CASSLISRAQPQHF. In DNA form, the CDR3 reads TGTGCCAGCAGTTTAATCTCCCGGGCTCAGCCCCAGCATTTT.